This TCR beta chain was observed in a study of blood T cell repertoires in COVID-19. In the study overall: The United States, Italy and Spain provided the acute and convalescent COVID-19 samples. From T cells, B-cell-depleted T cells, or PBMCs came the material, which was cDNA or gDNA.

J was trimmed by 2 bases and V by 0 bases; bases with no gene match: 8. Germline V CDR1 and CDR2: LGHDT, YNNKEL (reference sequence). CDR3 length: 18 residues. Study processing details: Reference gene primer amplification yielded estimated nucleated cell counts. Generated by immunoSEQ multiplex PCR, the TCRdb table keeps only in-frame clones and is missing some. Clone size and the V and J calls come from that table; the DNA yielded D and trimming. The sample lists around 220,000 clones; approximately 86% were seen once. Sequenced input: peripheral blood. The sequence came from a woman between 45 and 65 years old with COVID-19, enrolled during active disease. This chain joins TRBV3-1 (or the pseudogene TRBV3-2) and TRBJ2-7, with 12 bases identical to TRBD2. This CDR3 is CASSQDFGLAGGPYEQYF. The DNA for the CDR3 is TGTGCCAGCAGCCAAGATTTCGGGCTAGCGGGGGGGCCCTACGAGCAGTACTTC.